This passage covers 25 T cell receptor beta chains from one sample sequenced in a study of shared clonotypes between healthy human individuals. This table comes from immunoSEQ multiplex PCR, and its TCRdb copy is limited to in-frame clones, with some not included. The sample includes 2 million to 3 million clones, roughly 93% of them seen just once. Input material: naive CD4+ T cells from PBMCs. Described subset: CD45RA+ positively selected. The receptors derive from a man between 18 and 35 years old in good health. Some clones in this sample may be carry-over from other donors' samples.

V usage is TRBV6-5 and J usage is TRBJ1-1; D gene unclear. The CDR3 is 15 amino acids. V lost 0 bases and J lost 1, with 9 bases in between. Germline CDR1 reads MNHEY; CDR2 reads SVGAGI. This CDR3 is CASSYSGRPNTEAFF. The CDR3 coding sequence is TGTGCCAGCAGTTACTCCGGTCGTCCGAACACTGAAGCTTTCTTT.

This chain uses TRBV9 with TRBJ2-7; 8 nucleotides line up with TRBD1. This CDR3 is 12 amino acids long. Germline V gene lookup returns CDR1 SGDLS and CDR2 YYNGEE. J lost 7 bases, V lost 3 bases, and 3 bases had no gene match. The DNA for the CDR3 is TGTGCCAGCAGCGGACAGGGGCTAGAGCAGTACTTC. Translation gives CASSGQGLEQYF.

The chain has TRBV19 and TRBJ2-3, with 10 bases lining up with TRBD2. Per germline, CDR1 LNHDA and CDR2 SQIVND (reference sequence). With 4 bases clipped from V and 3 bases from J, the junction kept 7 bases outside the gene matches. The CDR3 is 16 residues long. CDR3 DNA sequence: TGTGCCAGTAGTAGGGTAGCGGGAGGATTAACAGATACGCAGTATTTT. It encodes CASSRVAGGLTDTQYF.

The chain combines TRBV5-1 with TRBJ2-3; D possibly uses TRBD1 or TRBD2 (7 bases each). Germline V lookup: CDR1 SGHRS, CDR2 YFSETQ. The CDR3 length is 17 residues. Deletions cut 5 bases from V and 0 bases from J, with 19 bases between. In nucleotides, the CDR3 is TGCGCCAGCAGTGACCTCAGGGGGGGACGTAGCACAGATACGCAGTATTTT. This codes for CASSDLRGGRSTDTQYF.

The V and J genes are TRBV7-9 and TRBJ1-5; D may be TRBD1 (5 bases). V lost 3 bases to trimming and J lost 2 bases, with 14 bases between them. Germline-derived CDR1 and CDR2 are SEHNR and FQNEAQ (reference sequence). The CDR3 spans 16 residues. This chain's CDR3 is CASSFWTGDGNQPQHF. The CDR3 DNA sequence: TGTGCCAGCAGCTTTTGGACGGGGGATGGCAATCAGCCCCAGCATTTT.

The genes are TRBV25-1 and TRBJ1-2; 8 bases align to TRBD1. Per the germline V gene, CDR1 is MGHDK and CDR2 is SYGVNS. V lost 5 bases and J lost 5; bases outside the gene matches: 7. The CDR3 has 14 residues. The CDR3 region is CASSRSGQEYGYTF. The CDR3 nucleotides are TGTGCCAGCAGTAGATCGGGACAGGAATATGGCTACACCTTC.

The chain uses TRBV5-4 and TRBJ2-5; TRBD2 might be the D (6 bases). The J call could be wrong; TRBJ2-7 is a better fit for the DNA end. Germline values: CDR1 SGHNT, CDR2 YYREEE (reference sequence). There are 18 residues in the CDR3. The CDR3 is CARSPPWIAVPPSYEQYF. The CDR3, as DNA: TGTGCCAGATCCCCGCCTTGGATAGCGGTTCCTCCCTCCTACGAGCAGTACTTC.

This chain connects TRBV27 to TRBJ1-1; 7 nucleotides line up with TRBD1. The V and J ends lost 6 bases and 2 bases, in that order; junction bases with no gene match: 6. The CDR3 is 14 amino acids. The V gene's germline CDR1 is MNHEY and CDR2 SMNVEV (reference sequence). This CDR3 reads CASRYRGANTEAFF. CDR3 in DNA: TGTGCCAGCAGATACAGGGGCGCCAACACTGAAGCTTTCTTT.

The chain is built from TRBV7-9 and TRBJ2-5; D is possibly TRBD1 (6 bases). The germline V gene has CDR1 SEHNR and CDR2 FQNEAQ (reference sequence). Trimming took 3 bases from V and 2 from J, leaving 19 bases between them. This CDR3 is 17 amino acids long. The CDR3 is CASSLVTPTGLQETQYF. CDR3 in DNA: TGTGCCAGCAGCTTGGTCACCCCAACAGGGTTACAAGAGACCCAGTACTTC.

This chain uses TRBV5-1 with TRBJ2-7, with 7 bases that match TRBD1. The V segment lost 4 bases and the J segment 2 bases; nucleotides outside the gene matches: 3. CDR1 and CDR2 from the germline V gene are SGHRS and YFSETQ. CDR3 length: 13 residues. This CDR3 is CASSVTGPYEQYF. The CDR3 DNA follows: TGCGCCAGCAGCGTGACAGGGCCCTACGAGCAGTACTTC.

As concerns this clone: Distinct nucleotide sequences in the sample also encode this CDR3. V gene TRBV7-2 combines with J gene TRBJ2-1; unclear D gene. Germline V gives CDR1 SGHTA, CDR2 FQGNSA. The ends were cut back, 1 base at V and 0 bases at J, with 7 bases in the middle. There are 15 residues in the CDR3. The CDR3 DNA reads as TGTGCCAGCAGCTTAGTTGCTACCTCCTACAATGAGCAGTTCTTC. This sequence encodes CASSLVATSYNEQFF.

The V and J genes are TRBV7-2 and TRBJ1-5, with D possibly being TRBD1 (6 bases). The CDR3 spans 15 residues. CDR1 and CDR2 from the germline V gene are SGHTA and FQGNSA. Between the trimmed V and J ends, which lost 7 bases and 0 bases, there was a span of 13 bases. The CDR3 protein is CASTAGQYSNQPQHF. CDR3 sequence (DNA): TGTGCCAGCACCGCTGGACAGTATAGCAATCAGCCCCAGCATTTT. Variable domain in full (rest from reference TRBV7-2 and TRBJ1-5): GAGVSQSPSNKVTEKGKDVELRCDPISGHTALYWYRQSLGQGLEFLIYFQGNSAPDKSGLPSDRFSAERTGGSVSTLTIQRTQQEDSAVYLCASTAGQYSNQPQHFGDGTRLSIL.

The chain uses TRBV5-1 and TRBJ2-3; 9 bases align to TRBD2. Germline V gene sequence: CDR1 SGHRS, CDR2 YFSETQ. With V trimmed by 3 bases and J by 1 base, 6 bases remained unmatched. This CDR3 region has 16 residues. CDR3 DNA: TGCGCCAGCAGCTCCTTAGCGGGAGTCGGCACAGATACGCAGTATTTT. It specifies CASSSLAGVGTDTQYF. Full variable domain (remainder filled in from reference TRBV5-1 and TRBJ2-3): KAGVTQTPRYLIKTRGQQVTLSCSPISGHRSVSWYQQTPGQGLQFLFEYFSETQRNKGNFPGRFSGRQFSNSRSEMNVSTLELGDSALYLCASSSLAGVGTDTQYFGPGTRLTVL.

The V and J genes are TRBV9 and TRBJ1-2; 8 positions match TRBD1. There are 15 residues in the CDR3. Germline CDR1 and CDR2: SGDLS and YYNGEE. J was trimmed by 6 bases and V by 1 base; bases with no gene match: 8. The CDR3 DNA sequence: TGTGCCAGCAGCGTACTGGCAGGGGGCTTGGATGGCTACACCTTC. It codes for CASSVLAGGLDGYTF.

The rearrangement links TRBV19 to TRBJ1-2, with TRBD1 matching over 7 bases. Trimming cost V 5 bases and J 4 bases; bases outside gene matches: 10. Per germline, CDR1 LNHDA and CDR2 SQIVND (reference sequence). This CDR3 is 15 amino acids long. The CDR3 DNA reads as TGTGCCAGTAGTCGCGGGGACAGCAGACTCTATGGCTACACCTTC. Residues: CASSRGDSRLYGYTF.

J is TRBJ1-5 and V is TRBV11-3, with unresolved D. Trimming removed 5 bases from V and 0 bases from J, with 20 bases in between. This CDR3 region has 18 residues. Germline assignment: CDR1 SGHNT and CDR2 YENEEA. CDR3 nucleotides: TGTGCCAGCAGCCCCATCCTGGTGGCAGGTGTTAGCAATCAGCCCCAGCATTTT. Its translation is CASSPILVAGVSNQPQHF.

This chain joins TRBV6-5 and TRBJ2-7; 10 nucleotides line up with TRBD1. Germline V CDR1 and CDR2: MNHEY, SVGAGI. J lost 5 bases, V lost 1 base, and 5 bases had no gene match. The CDR3 covers 15 residues. CDR3 DNA sequence: TGTGCCAGCAGTTACTTGACAGGGGGCCACCACGAGCAGTACTTC. This gives the protein CASSYLTGGHHEQYF.

This chain's CDR3 is CASSAGPGRISEQYF. In DNA form, the CDR3 reads TGTGCCAGCAGCGCCGGACCGGGGCGGATTTCCGAGCAGTACTTC. V is TRBV7-6 and J is TRBJ2-7; D possibly uses TRBD1 or TRBD2 (5 bases each). The CDR3 has 15 residues. V lost 5 bases and J 6 bases, leaving 20 bases between the germline ends. The germline gives CDR1 SGHVS, CDR2 FNYEAQ.

The chain is built from TRBV6-5 and TRBJ1-3; 9 bases agree with TRBD1. V lost 5 bases to trimming and J lost 2 bases; unmatched junction nucleotides: 4. Germline lookup yields CDR1 MNHEY and CDR2 SVGAGI. CDR3 length equals 15 residues. CDR3 in amino acids: CASSAGQGTGNTIYF. The CDR3 DNA sequence: TGTGCCAGCAGTGCGGGACAGGGAACTGGAAACACCATATATTTT.

The gene calls are TRBV5-1 and TRBJ2-1; 7 positions agree with TRBD1. Germline CDR1 SGHRS, CDR2 YFSETQ. The CDR3 spans 15 residues. V shed 4 bases, J shed 9 bases, and the junction held 13 bases outside the gene matches. DNA of the CDR3: TGCGCCAGCAGCCTACTAGGGACAGTCGACAGTGAGCAGTTCTTC. Residues: CASSLLGTVDSEQFF.

The chain has TRBV6-1 and TRBJ2-1, with 12 positions matching TRBD2. This CDR3 has 20 amino acids. Trimming at V came to 2 bases and at J to 0 bases, leaving 11 bases not matched to a gene. Germline V CDR1 and CDR2: MNHNS, SASEGT. The CDR3 DNA follows: TGTGCCAGCAGTGAACGACTGACTAGCGGGAGTCCCAGCTCCTACAATGAGCAGTTCTTC. It specifies CASSERLTSGSPSSYNEQFF.

The gene calls are TRBV6-5 and TRBJ1-1, with D uncertain. Germline V gene data show CDR1 as MNHEY and CDR2 as SVGAGI. V gave up 8 bases and J gave up 3 bases, with 13 bases separating them. The CDR3 is made up of 13 amino acids. The CDR3 spells CASHRVGYTEAFF. CDR3 in DNA: TGTGCCAGCCACCGGGTGGGGTACACTGAAGCTTTCTTT.

As regards this clone: Other DNA sequences in the same sample also yield this CDR3. The gene calls are TRBV30 and TRBJ1-1; no definite D call. From germline, CDR1 is GTSNPN and CDR2 SVGIG (reference sequence). Deletions cut 0 bases from V and 0 bases from J, with 5 bases between. The CDR3 length is 13 residues. Written as DNA, the CDR3 is TGTGCCTGGAGTGTAGGACTGAACACTGAAGCTTTCTTT. Translated: CAWSVGLNTEAFF. Drawing the rest from reference TRBV30 and TRBJ1-1, the complete variable domain is SQTIHQWPATLVQPVGSPLSLECTVEGTSNPNLYWYRQAAGRGLQLLFYSVGIGQISSEVPQNLSASRPQDRQFILSSKKLLLSDSGFYLCAWSVGLNTEAFFGQGTRLTVV.

The J gene is TRBJ2-5, the V gene TRBV7-8; D call uncertain. In germline, CDR1 is SGHVS, CDR2 FQNEAQ. Trimming pared 6 bases from V and 1 base from J, leaving 18 bases between. The CDR3 spans 16 residues. This CDR3 is CASRPRGGRVQETQYF. In nucleotides, the CDR3 is TGTGCCAGCAGGCCTCGAGGTGGCCGAGTCCAAGAGACCCAGTACTTC.

The chain combines TRBV5-1 with TRBJ2-2; weak D call: TRBD1 (6 bases). The CDR3 runs 13 residues. V lost 4 bases to trimming and J lost 6 bases, with 10 bases between them. Germline V gives CDR1 SGHRS, CDR2 YFSETQ. In DNA, the CDR3 is TGCGCCAGCAGCGTACAGGGTCCCGGGGAGCTGTTTTTT. It specifies CASSVQGPGELFF.